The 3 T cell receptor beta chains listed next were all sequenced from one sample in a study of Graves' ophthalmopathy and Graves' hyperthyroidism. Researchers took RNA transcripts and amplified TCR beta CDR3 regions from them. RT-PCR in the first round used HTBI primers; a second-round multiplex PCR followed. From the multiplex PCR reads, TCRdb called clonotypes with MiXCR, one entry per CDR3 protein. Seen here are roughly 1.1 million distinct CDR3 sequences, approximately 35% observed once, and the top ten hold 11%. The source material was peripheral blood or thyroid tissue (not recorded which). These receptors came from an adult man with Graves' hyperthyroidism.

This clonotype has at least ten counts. The CDR3 sequence is CASSLEGAAALNPLHF. CDR3 nucleotide sequence: TGTGCCAGCAGCTTAGAAGGGGCGGCAGCACTGAATCCCCTCCACTTT. The chain has TRBV7-2 and TRBJ1-6; weak D call: TRBD1 (5 bases). Germline V gene data show CDR1 as SGHTA and CDR2 as FQGNSA. The CDR3 runs 16 residues. Deletions cut 1 base from V and 13 bases from J, with 20 bases between.

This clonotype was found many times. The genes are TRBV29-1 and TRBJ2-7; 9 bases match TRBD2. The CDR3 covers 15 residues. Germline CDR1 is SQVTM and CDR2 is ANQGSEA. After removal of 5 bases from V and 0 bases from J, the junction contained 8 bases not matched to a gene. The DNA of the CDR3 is TGCAGCGTTACCTCACTAGCGGGCAGCTCCTACGAGCAGTACTTC. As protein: CSVTSLAGSSYEQYF.

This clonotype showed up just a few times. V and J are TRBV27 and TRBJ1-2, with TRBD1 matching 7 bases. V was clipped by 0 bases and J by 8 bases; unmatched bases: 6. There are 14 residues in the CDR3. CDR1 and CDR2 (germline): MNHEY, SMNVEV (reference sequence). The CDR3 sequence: CASSLSPTGKGYTF. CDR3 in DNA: TGTGCCAGCAGTTTATCCCCGACAGGGAAAGGCTACACCTTC.